This TCR beta chain was sequenced during a study of spatial heterogeneity in lung cancer. Across the whole study: There were, on average, more than 8.5 raw-read appearances for each unique TCR and UMI combination.

TCR cDNA molecules were tagged individually, and each one carried a unique molecular identifier. TCRdb re-derived calls from the 5' RACE reads in MiXCR, one entry per CDR3 protein. The table includes some 100,000 distinct CDR3 sequences, approximately 8.9% detected once. Described time point: sample taken at primary tumor resection. Unsorted whole RNA from tumor, nontumor lung or frozen PBMC underwent sequencing. The donors comprised about 74 untreated early-stage non-small cell lung cancer patients. This clonotype turned up a few times. The CDR3 contains 15 residues. V gave up 4 bases and J gave up 4 bases, with 17 bases separating them. The germline V gene encodes CDR1 LGHDT and CDR2 YNNKEL (reference sequence).

The chain couples TRBV3-1 to TRBJ2-7; D is undetermined. The sequence derives from a male donor with early-stage non-small cell lung cancer. The sample here was PBMCs, taken at surgery. The CDR3 reads CASSPSLLAGYEQYF. The DNA of the CDR3 is TGTGCCAGCAGCCCCTCCCTTTTGGCAGGTTACGAGCAGTACTTC.